These 20 T cell receptor beta chains originate from one sample sequenced in a study of T cell changes during pregnancy in multiple sclerosis. Only in-frame clones appear in the TCRdb table, and some are missing; sequencing was by immunoSEQ multiplex PCR. Here the sample spans 35,000 to 40,000 clones, 90% being singletons. This material consisted of CD4+ T cells from peripheral blood mononuclear cells, taken in the second trimester of pregnancy. Receptor source: a female donor with multiple sclerosis, enrolled in a pregnancy study.

The chain joins TRBV7-9 to TRBJ2-7; perhaps TRBD1 as D (6 bases). V dropped 3 bases and J dropped 6 bases, with 9 bases sitting between them. Germline values: CDR1 SEHNR, CDR2 FQNEAQ (reference sequence). The CDR3 sequence is 12 residues long. DNA for the CDR3: TGTGCCAGCAGCTTCACAGGGTTCGAGCAGTACTTC. It translates to CASSFTGFEQYF.

The chain links TRBV7-9 to TRBJ2-5, with D perhaps matching TRBD2 (6 bases). The CDR3 length is 15 residues. V dropped 5 bases and J dropped 4 bases, with 17 bases sitting between them. The germline gives CDR1 SEHNR, CDR2 FQNEAQ (reference sequence). The CDR3 nucleotides read TGTGCCAGCAGCCCTACACAGCGGGCAGGAGAGACCCAGTACTTC. Protein sequence: CASSPTQRAGETQYF.

CDR3 bases: TGTGCCAGCAGTTATCTCCGACAGGGTCGTAATCAGCCCCAGCATTTT. Translated: CASSYLRQGRNQPQHF. This chain uses TRBV28 with TRBJ1-5; TRBD1 agrees at 7 bases. V shed 4 bases, J shed 4 bases, and the junction held 10 bases outside the gene matches. The germline V gene has CDR1 MDHEN and CDR2 SYDVKM. The CDR3 covers 16 residues.

The chain combines TRBV15 with TRBJ2-3, with D maybe TRBD2 (6 bases). This CDR3 has 15 amino acids. Germline CDR1 reads LNHNV; CDR2 reads YYDKDF (reference sequence). V was trimmed by 0 bases and J by 0 bases, leaving 7 bases between them. CDR3 bases: TGTGCCACCAGCAGAGACGGGACTAGCACAGATACGCAGTATTTT. Protein: CATSRDGTSTDTQYF. Drawing the rest from reference TRBV15 and TRBJ2-3, the complete variable domain is DAMVIQNPRYQVTQFGKPVTLSCSQTLNHNVMYWYQQKSSQAPKLLFHYYDKDFNNEADTPDNFQSRRPNTSFCFLDIRSPGLGDTAMYLCATSRDGTSTDTQYFGPGTRLTVL.

The CDR3 sequence is CSVAGTSGSEQYF. The DNA of the CDR3 is TGCAGCGTTGCAGGGACTAGCGGGAGTGAGCAGTACTTC. The rearrangement links TRBV29-1 to TRBJ2-7; the match to TRBD2 covers 14 bases. Germline loops: CDR1 SQVTM, CDR2 ANQGSEA. V dropped 4 bases and J dropped 7; count of bases not matched to a gene: 3. This CDR3 has 13 residues.

The chain links TRBV5-6 to TRBJ2-1, with a tentative D call TRBD1 (6 bases). Trimming left V 2 bases short and J 9 bases short, with 15 bases between. The CDR3 totals 14 residues. Germline values: CDR1 SGHDT, CDR2 YYEEEE. In DNA form, the CDR3 reads TGTGCCAGCAGCTTTGGCGGAAGGGGGACTGAGCAGTTCTTC. Its protein is CASSFGGRGTEQFF.

The CDR3 protein is CASSKASTGEGEKLFF. The CDR3 nucleotides read TGTGCCAGCAGCAAAGCCTCGACAGGGGAGGGTGAAAAACTGTTTTTT. J is TRBJ1-4 and V is TRBV7-2, with 8 nucleotides matching TRBD1. This CDR3 is built from 16 residues. CDR1 and CDR2 from the germline V gene are SGHTA and FQGNSA. J lost 7 bases, V lost 5 bases, and 12 bases had no gene match.

Here the CDR3 DNA reads TGTGCCAGTAGTAAGGACGGGATGAACACTGAAGCTTTCTTT. It yields the protein CASSKDGMNTEAFF. J is TRBJ1-1 and V is TRBV19, with D unresolved. V lost 4 bases and J lost 0, with 9 bases in between. The CDR3 totals 14 residues. CDR1 and CDR2 (germline): LNHDA, SQIVND (reference sequence).

The rearrangement joins TRBV7-2 to TRBJ2-3; D call uncertain. CDR3 length equals 11 residues. Germline values: CDR1 SGHTA, CDR2 FQGNSA. The ends were cut back, 6 bases at V and 6 bases at J, with 7 bases in the middle. The CDR3 coding sequence is TGTGCCAGCAGTACCGGGGATACGCAGTATTTT. Encoded protein: CASSTGDTQYF.

The rearrangement uses TRBV7-2 and TRBJ2-7; 7 bases align to TRBD2. Germline loops: CDR1 SGHTA, CDR2 FQGNSA. The CDR3 extends over 15 amino acids. J was trimmed by 0 bases and V by 1 base; bases with no gene match: 3. DNA for the CDR3: TGTGCCAGCAGCTTAGTTGGGGGGGACTCCTACGAGCAGTACTTC. Protein: CASSLVGGDSYEQYF.

V and J are TRBV7-9 and TRBJ2-3, with TRBD2 matching over 9 bases. The CDR3 is 15 amino acids. V lost 5 bases to trimming and J lost 3 bases; unmatched junction nucleotides: 6. Per the germline V gene, CDR1 is SEHNR and CDR2 is FQNEAQ (reference sequence). DNA for the CDR3: TGTGCCAGCAGCGATCTTAGCGGGAGAACAGATACGCAGTATTTT. Translating gives CASSDLSGRTDTQYF.

The chain links TRBV5-4 to TRBJ2-4, with a tentative D call TRBD1 (5 bases). The CDR3 contains 15 residues. Deletions cut 0 bases from V and 1 base from J, with 8 bases between. Germline CDR1 and CDR2: SGHNT and YYREEE (reference sequence). The CDR3 DNA reads as TGTGCCAGCAGCTTGGAGGGGTCGGCCAAAAACATTCAGTACTTC. Residues: CASSLEGSAKNIQYF.

J is TRBJ1-1 and V is TRBV14; 9 bases agree with TRBD1. V lost 5 bases to trimming and J lost 8 bases; unmatched junction nucleotides: 9. Germline CDR1 is SGHDN and CDR2 is FVKESK. This CDR3 contains 14 residues. The CDR3 spells CASSSTPGTGEAFF. The CDR3 nucleotides are TGTGCCAGCAGCAGCACCCCCGGGACAGGGGAAGCTTTCTTT.

This clone was seen once. The chain combines TRBV7-2 with TRBJ2-4; 9 nucleotides align to TRBD2. This CDR3 is built from 15 residues. Losses at the gene ends were 1 base for V and 7 bases for J; bases not matched to a gene: 5. Germline values: CDR1 SGHTA, CDR2 FQGNSA. The DNA for the CDR3 is TGTGCCAGCAGCTTAGAGGGACTAGCCGGGAACATTCAGTACTTC. Its translation: CASSLEGLAGNIQYF. The full variable domain, its missing parts supplied by reference TRBV7-2 and TRBJ2-4, is GAGVSQSPSNKVTEKGKDVELRCDPISGHTALYWYRQSLGQGLEFLIYFQGNSAPDKSGLPSDRFSAERTGGSVSTLTIQRTQQEDSAVYLCASSLEGLAGNIQYFGAGTRLSVL.

The rearrangement uses TRBV2 and TRBJ1-2, with D possibly matching TRBD1 (6 bases). V shed 8 bases and J shed 4 bases, with 11 bases lying between them. The CDR3 loop spans 12 amino acids. From germline, CDR1 is SNHLY and CDR2 FYNNEI. In DNA, the CDR3 is TGTGCCAGCGAAAGGGGGGGCTATGGCTACACCTTC. This encodes CASERGGYGYTF.

This rearrangement joins TRBV5-1 to TRBJ2-3; unclear D gene. The V gene lost 0 bases and the J gene lost 2 bases, with 4 bases spanning the gap. CDR1 and CDR2 (germline): SGHRS, YFSETQ. This CDR3 has 13 amino acids. CDR3 nucleotides: TGCGCCAGCAGCTTGGCGGTCACAGATACGCAGTATTTT. Protein product: CASSLAVTDTQYF.

The gene calls are TRBV4-1 and TRBJ1-2, with D possibly TRBD1 on 6 matching bases. Germline CDR1 reads MGHRA; CDR2 reads YSYEKL. There are 17 residues in the CDR3. Trimming took off 1 base at V and 6 bases at J, with 21 bases between the two ends. CDR3 sequence reads: CASSQVGRGPLGDGYTF. CDR3 DNA: TGCGCCAGCAGCCAAGTAGGCAGGGGACCCTTAGGAGATGGCTACACCTTC.

The chain joins TRBV7-2 to TRBJ1-3; D is possibly TRBD1 (6 bases). The germline gives CDR1 SGHTA, CDR2 FQGNSA. The CDR3 contains 15 residues. The V and J ends lost 2 bases and 3 bases respectively, with 11 bases between them. For the CDR3, the DNA is TGTGCCAGCAGCTTAAATGGACAGCATGGAAACACCATATATTTT. It encodes CASSLNGQHGNTIYF.

The rearrangement joins TRBV5-5 to TRBJ1-1, with a tentative D call TRBD1 (6 bases). The germline CDR1 and CDR2 sequences are SGHKS and YYEKEE (reference sequence). V dropped 9 bases and J dropped 1 base, with 13 bases sitting between them. The CDR3 loop spans 13 amino acids. CDR3 loop: CATVGHSNTEAFF. In DNA, the CDR3 is TGTGCCACCGTGGGACACTCGAACACTGAAGCTTTCTTT.

V and J are TRBV18 and TRBJ2-1, with TRBD1 matching over 10 bases. Per the germline V gene, CDR1 is KGHSH and CDR2 is LQKENI. The V gene end was trimmed by 4 bases and the J gene end by 6 bases; junction bases not matched to a gene: 9. The CDR3 has 16 amino acids. The CDR3 is CASSQTGTGESNEQFF. CDR3 nucleotide sequence: TGTGCCAGCTCACAAACTGGGACAGGGGAAAGCAATGAGCAGTTCTTC.